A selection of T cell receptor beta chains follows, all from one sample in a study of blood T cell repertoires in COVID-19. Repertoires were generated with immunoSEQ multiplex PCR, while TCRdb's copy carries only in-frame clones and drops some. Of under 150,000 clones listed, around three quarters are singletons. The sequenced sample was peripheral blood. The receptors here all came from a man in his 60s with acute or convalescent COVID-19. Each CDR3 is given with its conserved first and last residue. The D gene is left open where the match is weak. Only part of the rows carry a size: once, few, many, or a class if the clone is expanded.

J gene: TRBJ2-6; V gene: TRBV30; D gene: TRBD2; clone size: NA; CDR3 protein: CAWSVVWGTTGANVLTF; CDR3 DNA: TGTGCCTGGAGTGTGGTATGGGGGACTACTGGGGCCAACGTCCTGACTTTC
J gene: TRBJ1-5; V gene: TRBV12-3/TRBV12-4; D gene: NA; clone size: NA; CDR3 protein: CASSPGGDQPQHF; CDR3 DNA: TGTGCCAGCAGCCCTGGGGGGGACCAGCCCCAGCATTTT
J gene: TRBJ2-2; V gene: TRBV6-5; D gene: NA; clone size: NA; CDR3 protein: CASSYQHSTGELFF; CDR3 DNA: TGTGCCAGCAGTTACCAGCACAGTACCGGGGAGCTGTTTTTT
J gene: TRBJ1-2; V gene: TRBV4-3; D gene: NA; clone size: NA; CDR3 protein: CASSQDHTNRNYGYTF; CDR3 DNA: TGCGCCAGCAGCCAAGATCACACAAACCGTAACTATGGCTACACCTTC
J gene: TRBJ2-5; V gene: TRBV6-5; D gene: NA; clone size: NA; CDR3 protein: CASTQLNSPGETQYF; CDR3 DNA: TGTGCCAGCACGCAGTTAAACAGCCCCGGTGAGACCCAGTACTTC
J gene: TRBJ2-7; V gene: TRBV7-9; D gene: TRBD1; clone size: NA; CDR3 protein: CASGTGPYEQYF; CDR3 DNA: TGTGCCAGCGGGACAGGGCCCTACGAGCAGTACTTC
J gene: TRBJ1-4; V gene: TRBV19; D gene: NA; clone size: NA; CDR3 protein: CASSGEASTNEKLFF; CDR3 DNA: TGTGCCAGTAGTGGGGAGGCATCAACTAATGAAAAACTGTTTTTT
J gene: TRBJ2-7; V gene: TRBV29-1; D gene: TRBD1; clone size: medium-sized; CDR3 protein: CSASPGTGGNEQYF; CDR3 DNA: TGCAGCGCTTCCCCCGGGACAGGGGGGAACGAGCAGTACTTC
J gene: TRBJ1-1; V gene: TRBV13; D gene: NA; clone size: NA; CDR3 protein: CASSFLAGDTEAFF; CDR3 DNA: TGTGCCAGCAGCTTCCTGGCAGGGGACACTGAAGCTTTCTTT
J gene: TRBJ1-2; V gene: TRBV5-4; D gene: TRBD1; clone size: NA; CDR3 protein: CASSVDRGGYTF; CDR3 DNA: TGTGCCAGCAGCGTGGACAGGGGAGGCTACACCTTC
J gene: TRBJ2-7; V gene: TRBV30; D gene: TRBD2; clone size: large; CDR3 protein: CAWYSGRGEQYF; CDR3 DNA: TGTGCCTGGTATTCAGGGCGGGGGGAGCAGTACTTC
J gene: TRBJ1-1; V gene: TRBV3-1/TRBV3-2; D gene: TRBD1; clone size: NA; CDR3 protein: CASSQERTGVPEAFF; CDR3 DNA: TGTGCCAGCAGCCAAGAAAGGACAGGGGTGCCTGAAGCTTTCTTT
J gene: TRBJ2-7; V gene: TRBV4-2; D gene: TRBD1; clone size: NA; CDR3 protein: CASSQDVQGTSYEQYF; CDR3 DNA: TGTGCCAGCAGCCAAGACGTACAGGGGACCTCCTACGAGCAGTACTTC
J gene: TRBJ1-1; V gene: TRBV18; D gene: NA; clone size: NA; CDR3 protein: CASSPQGLNTEAFF; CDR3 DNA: TGTGCCAGCTCACCACAGGGGTTGAACACTGAAGCTTTCTTT
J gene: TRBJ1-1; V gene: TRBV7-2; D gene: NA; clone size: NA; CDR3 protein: CASSLGGLNTEAFF; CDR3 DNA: TGTGCCAGCAGCTTAGGCGGGCTGAACACTGAAGCTTTCTTT
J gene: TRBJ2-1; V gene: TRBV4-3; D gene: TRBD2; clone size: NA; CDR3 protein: CASSQDGGASGRGNEQFF; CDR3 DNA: TGCGCCAGCAGCCAAGATGGGGGCGCTAGCGGGAGAGGAAATGAGCAGTTCTTC
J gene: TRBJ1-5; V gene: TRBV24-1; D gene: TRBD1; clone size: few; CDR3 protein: CATGQGSEPQHF; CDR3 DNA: TGTGCCACAGGACAGGGATCGGAGCCCCAGCATTTT
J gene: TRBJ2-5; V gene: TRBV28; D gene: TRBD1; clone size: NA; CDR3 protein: CASSLGQGRETQYF; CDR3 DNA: TGTGCCAGCAGTTTGGGACAGGGGAGGGAGACCCAGTACTTC
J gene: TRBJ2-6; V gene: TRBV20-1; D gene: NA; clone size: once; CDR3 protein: CSARGSVVLTF; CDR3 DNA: TGCAGTGCTAGAGGCTCAGTCGTCCTGACTTTC
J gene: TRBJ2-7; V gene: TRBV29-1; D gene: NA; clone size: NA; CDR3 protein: CSGTGEYEQYF; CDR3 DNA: TGCAGCGGAACAGGAGAGTACGAGCAGTACTTC
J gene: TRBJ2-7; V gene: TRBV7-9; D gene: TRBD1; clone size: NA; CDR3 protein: CASSPGTGRTYEQYF; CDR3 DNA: TGTGCCAGCAGCCCGGGGACAGGGAGAACCTACGAGCAGTACTTC
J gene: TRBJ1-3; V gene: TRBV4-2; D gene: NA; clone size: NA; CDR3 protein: CASSQVPGGRGNTIYF; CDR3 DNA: TGTGCCAGCAGCCAAGTGCCCGGGGGGCGAGGAAACACCATATATTTT
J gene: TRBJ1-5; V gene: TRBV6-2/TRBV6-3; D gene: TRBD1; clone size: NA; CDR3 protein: CASSRGQGTVQPQHF; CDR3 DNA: TGTGCCAGCAGTCGTGGACAGGGGACCGTTCAGCCCCAGCATTTT
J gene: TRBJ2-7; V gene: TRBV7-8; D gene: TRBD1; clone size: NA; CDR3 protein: CASNDRVSYEQYF; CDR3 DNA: TGTGCCAGCAACGACAGGGTCTCCTACGAGCAGTACTTC
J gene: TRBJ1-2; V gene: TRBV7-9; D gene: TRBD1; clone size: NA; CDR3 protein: CASSLGQGSKRYGYTF; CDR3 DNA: TGTGCCAGCAGCTTAGGACAGGGAAGCAAGCGGTATGGCTACACCTTC
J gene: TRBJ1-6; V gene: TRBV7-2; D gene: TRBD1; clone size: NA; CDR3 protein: CASSIKQGAGSPLHF; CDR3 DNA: TGTGCCAGCAGCATAAAACAGGGGGCCGGTTCACCCCTCCACTTT
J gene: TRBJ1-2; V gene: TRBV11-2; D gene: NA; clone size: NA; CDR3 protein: CASSDIQDYYTF; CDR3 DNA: TGTGCCAGCAGCGATATTCAGGATTACTACACCTTC
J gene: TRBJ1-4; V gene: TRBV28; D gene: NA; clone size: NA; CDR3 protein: CASVGGSDEKLFF; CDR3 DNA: TGTGCCAGCGTAGGGGGAAGTGACGAAAAACTGTTTTTT
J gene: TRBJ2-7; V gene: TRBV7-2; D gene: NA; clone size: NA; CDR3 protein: CASSLSLQDYEQYF; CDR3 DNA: TGTGCCAGCAGCTTATCACTGCAGGACTACGAGCAGTACTTC
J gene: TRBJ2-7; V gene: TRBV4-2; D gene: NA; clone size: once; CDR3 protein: CASSSGVPYEQYF; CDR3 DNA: TGTGCCAGCAGCTCAGGGGTGCCCTACGAGCAGTACTTC
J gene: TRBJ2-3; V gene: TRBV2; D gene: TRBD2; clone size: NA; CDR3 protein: CASSEGLAGTADTQYF; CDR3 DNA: TGTGCCAGCAGTGAAGGACTAGCGGGAACGGCAGATACGCAGTATTTT
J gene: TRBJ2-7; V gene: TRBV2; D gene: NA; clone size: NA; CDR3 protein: CASRFAQGNEQYF; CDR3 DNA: TGTGCCAGCAGGTTCGCTCAGGGCAACGAGCAGTACTTC
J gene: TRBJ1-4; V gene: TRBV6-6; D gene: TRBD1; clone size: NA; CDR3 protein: CASRETGAGEKLFF; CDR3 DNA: TGTGCCAGCAGGGAAACAGGGGCGGGGGAAAAACTGTTTTTT
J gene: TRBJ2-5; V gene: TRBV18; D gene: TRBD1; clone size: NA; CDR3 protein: CASSGDRETQYF; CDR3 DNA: TGTGCCAGCTCAGGGGACAGGGAGACCCAGTACTTC
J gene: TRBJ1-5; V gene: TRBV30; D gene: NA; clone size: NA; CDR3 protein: CAWSVSYSNQPQHF; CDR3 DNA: TGTGCCTGGAGTGTATCGTATAGCAATCAGCCCCAGCATTTT
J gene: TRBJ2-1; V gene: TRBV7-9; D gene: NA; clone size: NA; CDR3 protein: CASSFQGGEQFF; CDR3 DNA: TGTGCCAGCAGCTTCCAGGGAGGCGAGCAGTTCTTC